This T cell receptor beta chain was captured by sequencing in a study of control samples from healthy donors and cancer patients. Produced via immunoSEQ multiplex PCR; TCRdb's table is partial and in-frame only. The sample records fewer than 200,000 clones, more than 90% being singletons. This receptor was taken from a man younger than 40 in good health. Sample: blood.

DNA for the CDR3: TGTGCCAGCAGTTACTCGCCCGAAGGGGCCGGGGAGCTGTTTTTT. It translates to CASSYSPEGAGELFF. This chain connects TRBV6-6 to TRBJ2-2; tentatively, D is TRBD1 (5 bases). Trimming shortened V by 0 bases and J by 6 bases, and 11 bases separated the two germline ends. Germline lookup yields CDR1 MNHNY and CDR2 SVGAGI (reference sequence). The CDR3 is 15 amino acids.